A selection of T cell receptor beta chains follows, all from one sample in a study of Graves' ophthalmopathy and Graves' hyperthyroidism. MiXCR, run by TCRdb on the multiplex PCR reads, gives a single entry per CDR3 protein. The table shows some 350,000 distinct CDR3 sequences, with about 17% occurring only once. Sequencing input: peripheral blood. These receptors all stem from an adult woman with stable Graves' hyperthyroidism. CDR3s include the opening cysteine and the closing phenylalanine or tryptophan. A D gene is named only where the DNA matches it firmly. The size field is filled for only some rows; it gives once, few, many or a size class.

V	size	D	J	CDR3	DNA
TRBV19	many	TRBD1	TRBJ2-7	CASSTTGTGVEQYF	TGTGCCAGTAGTACGACCGGGACAGGGGTCGAGCAGTACTTC
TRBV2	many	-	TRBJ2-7	CASSASGTRDYEQYF	TGTGCCAGCAGCGCGTCCGGGACTCGAGACTACGAGCAGTACTTC
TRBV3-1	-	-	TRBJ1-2	CASSQEGVRYTF	TGTGCCAGCAGCCAAGAAGGGGTCCGCTACACCTTC
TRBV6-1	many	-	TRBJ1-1	CASSEAKGRLNLWVAFF	TGTGCCAGCAGTGAAGCGAAAGGGCGACTCAACCTATGGGTAGCTTTCTTT
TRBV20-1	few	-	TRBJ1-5	CSAQWGSNQPQHF	TGCAGTGCCCAGTGGGGGAGCAATCAGCCCCAGCATTTT
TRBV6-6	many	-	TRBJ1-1	CASNRLQGNTEAFF	TGTGCCAGCAACCGATTACAGGGGAACACTGAAGCTTTCTTT
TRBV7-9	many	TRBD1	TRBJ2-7	CASSQWDSYEQYF	TGTGCCAGCAGCCAGTGGGACAGCTACGAGCAGTACTTC
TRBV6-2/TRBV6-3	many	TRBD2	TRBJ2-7	CASSYPVWTSGANYEQYF	TGTGCCAGCAGTTACCCGGTATGGACTAGCGGGGCCAACTACGAGCAGTACTTC
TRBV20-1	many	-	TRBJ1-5	CSASKGVQPQHF	TGCAGTGCCAGTAAGGGGGTTCAGCCCCAGCATTTT
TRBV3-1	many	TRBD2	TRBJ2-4	CASSLTSGRAVGNIQYF	TGTGCCAGCAGCCTGACTAGCGGGAGGGCCGTTGGAAACATTCAGTACTTC
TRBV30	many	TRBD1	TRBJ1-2	CAWSDRVLYGYTF	TGTGCCTGGAGCGACAGGGTCCTCTATGGCTACACCTTC
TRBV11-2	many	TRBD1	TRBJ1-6	CASTSRDRDNSPLHF	TGTGCCAGCACCTCCCGGGACAGGGATAATTCACCCCTCCACTTT
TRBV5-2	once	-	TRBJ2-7	CASISLLGSRAGGPIEQYF	TGTGCCAGCATCTCGCTCTTGGGAAGTAGGGCGGGAGGTCCTATCGAGCAGTACTTC
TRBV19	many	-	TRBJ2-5	CASSNGAGSETQYF	TGTGCCAGTAGCAATGGGGCAGGGAGTGAGACCCAGTACTTC
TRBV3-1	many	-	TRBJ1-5	CASSDRRSNQPQHF	TGTGCCAGCAGCGACCGACGGAGCAATCAGCCCCAGCATTTT
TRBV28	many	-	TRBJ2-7	CASRDTPYEQYF	TGTGCCAGCAGGGATACCCCCTACGAGCAGTACTTC
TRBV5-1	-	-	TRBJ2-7	CASSWSTASTYDQYF	TGCGCCAGCAGCTGGTCGACAGCGTCCACCTACGATCAGTACTTC
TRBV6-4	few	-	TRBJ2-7	CASSELGLAYEQYF	TGTGCCAGCAGTGAACTGGGGCTAGCCTACGAGCAGTACTTC
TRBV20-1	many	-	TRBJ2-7	CSATTGTPSYEQYF	TGCAGTGCTACGACCGGGACACCCTCCTACGAGCAGTACTTC
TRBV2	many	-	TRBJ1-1	CASTQEGNTEAFF	TGTGCCAGCACCCAAGAGGGGAACACTGAAGCTTTCTTT
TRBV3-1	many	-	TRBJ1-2	CASSQAGENGYTF	TGTGCCAGCAGCCAAGCAGGGGAAAATGGCTACACCTTC
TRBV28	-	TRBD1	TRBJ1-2	CASGTSGGKGYGYTF	TGTGCCAGCGGTACCTCAGGGGGCAAAGGCTATGGCTACACCTTC
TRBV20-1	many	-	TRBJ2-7	CSARGRRHLASYEQYF	TGCAGTGCTAGAGGTCGGCGGCACCTAGCTTCCTACGAGCAGTACTTC
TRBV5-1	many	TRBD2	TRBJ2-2	CASSLGLAGSGELFF	TGCGCCAGCAGCTTGGGACTAGCGGGATCCGGGGAGCTGTTTTTT
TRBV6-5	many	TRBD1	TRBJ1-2	CASSIRQGNYGYTF	TGTGCCAGCAGTATTCGACAGGGGAACTATGGCTACACCTTC
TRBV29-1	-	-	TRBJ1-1	CSGGGRMNTEAFF	TGCAGCGGGGGGGGACGCATGAACACTGAAGCTTTCTTT
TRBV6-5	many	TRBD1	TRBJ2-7	CASSSDRGASYEQYF	TGTGCCAGCAGTTCGGACAGGGGGGCCTCCTACGAGCAGTACTTC
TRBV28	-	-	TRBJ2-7	CAIRGGLSADEQYF	TGTGCCATCAGGGGAGGACTTTCCGCCGACGAGCAGTACTTC
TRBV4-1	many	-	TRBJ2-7	CASSPGVGGGYEQYF	TGCGCCAGCAGCCCAGGGGTCGGGGGAGGCTACGAGCAGTACTTC
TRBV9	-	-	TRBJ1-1	CASTPRTTNTEAFF	TGTGCCAGCACTCCCAGGACAACTAACACTGAAGCTTTCTTT
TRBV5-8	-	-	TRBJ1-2	CASSLYGGLSYGYAF	TGTGCCAGCAGCTTGTACGGGGGGCTAAGCTATGGCTACGCCTTC
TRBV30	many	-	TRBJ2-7	CAWSSGIDYEQYF	TGTGCCTGGAGTTCTGGGATTGACTACGAGCAGTACTTC
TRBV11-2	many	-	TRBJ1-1	CASSPGQTNTEAFF	TGTGCCAGCAGCCCAGGACAGACAAACACTGAAGCTTTCTTT
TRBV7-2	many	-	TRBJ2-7	CASSLVEAGTLNF	TGTGCCAGCAGCTTAGTTGAGGCAGGAACTTTAAACTTC
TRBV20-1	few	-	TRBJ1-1	CSARVWGASTEAFF	TGCAGTGCTAGAGTGTGGGGGGCGAGCACTGAAGCTTTCTTT
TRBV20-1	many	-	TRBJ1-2	CSAQRDGYTF	TGCAGTGCTCAGAGGGATGGCTACACCTTC
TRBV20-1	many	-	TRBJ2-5	CSARDPRTSQETQYF	TGCAGTGCTAGAGATCCTCGGACCTCCCAAGAGACCCAGTACTTC
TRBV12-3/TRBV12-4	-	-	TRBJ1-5	CASSLTDLVFSNQPQHF	TGTGCCAGCAGTCTTACCGATCTTGTTTTTAGCAATCAGCCCCAGCATTTT
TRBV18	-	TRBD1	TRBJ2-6	CASSTGTGANVLTF	TGTGCCAGCTCGACAGGGACTGGGGCCAACGTCCTGACTTTC
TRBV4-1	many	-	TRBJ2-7	CASSQEYATYEQYF	TGCGCCAGCAGCCAAGAATATGCCACCTACGAGCAGTACTTC
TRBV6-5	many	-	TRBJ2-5	CASRARPGEETQYF	TGTGCCAGCAGAGCCAGGCCTGGGGAGGAGACCCAGTACTTC
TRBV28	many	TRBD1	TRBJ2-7	CASSPTGTGGNEQYF	TGTGCCAGCAGTCCCACCGGGACAGGGGGCAACGAGCAGTACTTC
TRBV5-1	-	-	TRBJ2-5	CASSRPLQTQYF	TGCGCCAGCAGCCGCCCCCTACAGACCCAGTACTTC
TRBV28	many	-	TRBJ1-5	CASSWGPANQPQHF	TGTGCCAGCAGTTGGGGACCGGCCAATCAGCCCCAGCATTTT
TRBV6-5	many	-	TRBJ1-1	CASSYRTPNTEAFF	TGTGCCAGCAGTTACAGGACACCGAACACTGAAGCTTTCTTT
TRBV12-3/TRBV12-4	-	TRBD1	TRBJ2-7	CASSRDRGLHEQYF	TGTGCCAGCAGCCGGGACAGGGGCCTCCACGAGCAGTACTTC
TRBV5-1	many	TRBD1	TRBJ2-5	CASSLDRGAEETQYF	TGCGCCAGCAGCTTGGACAGGGGCGCGGAAGAGACCCAGTACTTC
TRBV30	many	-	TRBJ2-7	CAWSRDTISYEQYF	TGTGCCTGGTCCCGGGACACGATCTCCTACGAGCAGTACTTC
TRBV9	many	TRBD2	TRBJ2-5	CASSIGASGSAQETQYF	TGTGCCAGCAGCATAGGAGCTAGCGGGAGCGCCCAAGAGACCCAGTACTTC
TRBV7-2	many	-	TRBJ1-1	CASTLRGAENTEAFF	TGTGCCAGCACCTTGAGGGGGGCCGAAAACACTGAAGCTTTCTTT